Presented here are 22 T cell receptor beta chains from one specimen sequenced in a study of shared clonotypes between healthy human individuals (dated by TCRdb to between 2020 and 2021). The library was produced with the immunoSEQ multiplex PCR assay. TCRdb retrieved this table from immuneACCESS and kept in-frame rearrangements only. Not all clones are present; in checked studies, unresolved V genes account for under half, and no reason is known for the remainder. This sample comprises some 2,400,000 clones, 90% to 97% of them detected only once. The ten largest clones capture approximately 0.13% of the sample. The material sequenced was naive CD4+ T cells sorted from blood. The cell subset or site tag for this specimen amounts to: CD45RA+ positively selected. All receptors come from a man aged 18 to 30 in good health.

CDR3 DNA sequence: TGCAGCGTGATCAGGGGAAGTGAGCAGTTCTTC. Translating it yields CSVIRGSEQFF. V usage is TRBV29-1 and J usage is TRBJ2-1; tentative D call: TRBD1 (6 bases). Germline CDR1 SQVTM, CDR2 ANQGSEA. Trimming left V 6 bases short and J 9 bases short, with 12 bases between. There are 11 residues in the CDR3.

The V gene is TRBV19, the J gene TRBJ1-6; D not resolved. The CDR3 contains 15 residues. Trimming shortened V by 0 bases and J by 4 bases, and 7 bases separated the two germline ends. CDR1 is LNHDA and CDR2 is SQIVND in the germline V gene (reference sequence). DNA of the CDR3: TGTGCCAGTAGTATAGAAGCAGCTTATAATTCACCCCTCCACTTT. Translation: CASSIEAAYNSPLHF.

Written as DNA, the CDR3 is TGCAGCGTTGTGACAGGGAAACCTAATTCACCCCTCCACTTT. Its translation is CSVVTGKPNSPLHF. The V and J genes are TRBV29-1 and TRBJ1-6; 7 nucleotides line up with TRBD1. Trimming at V came to 4 bases and at J to 6 bases, leaving 6 bases not matched to a gene. The CDR3 sequence is 14 residues long. Germline loops: CDR1 SQVTM, CDR2 ANQGSEA.

The sample holds one count of this clone. The chain links TRBV5-1 to TRBJ1-1; the D is unclear. From germline, CDR1 is SGHRS and CDR2 YFSETQ. V shed 0 bases and J shed 3 bases, with 12 bases lying between them. This CDR3 contains 15 residues. In DNA form, the CDR3 reads TGCGCCAGCAGCTTGGCAGGATATGGGGACACTGAAGCTTTCTTT. The encoded protein is CASSLAGYGDTEAFF.

The genes are TRBV19 and TRBJ1-1; TRBD1 matches 10 bases. Germline V gene sequence: CDR1 LNHDA, CDR2 SQIVND (reference sequence). With V trimmed by 7 bases and J by 9 bases, 5 bases remained unmatched. This CDR3 region has 12 residues. The CDR3 bases are TGTGCCAGTACCCTAGACAGGGGGCAAGCTTTCTTT. This sequence encodes CASTLDRGQAFF.

This chain joins TRBV4-1 and TRBJ2-3; D is unresolved. Trimming pared 0 bases from V and 7 bases from J, leaving 17 bases between. The length of the CDR3 is 16 residues. The germline V gene encodes CDR1 MGHRA and CDR2 YSYEKL. CDR3 nucleotides: TGCGCCAGCAGCCAAGATCTGGCTGTGTCCCTCCATACGCAGTATTTT. It encodes CASSQDLAVSLHTQYF.

V and J are TRBV4-1 and TRBJ1-1; tentative D call: TRBD1 (5 bases). The germline gives CDR1 MGHRA, CDR2 YSYEKL. V was trimmed by 11 bases and J by 3 bases, leaving 10 bases between them. The CDR3 is 11 amino acids. The CDR3 sequence: CAAGTHTEAFF. CDR3 in DNA: TGCGCCGCCGGGACCCACACTGAAGCTTTCTTT.

About this clone: At the DNA level, this CDR3 is encoded by other sequences in the same sample as well. The CDR3 DNA reads TGTGCCAGCAGTGATAGGGTCTATGGCTACACCTTC. Its protein product is CASSDRVYGYTF. This chain uses TRBV25-1 with TRBJ1-2; the D is unclear. Germline CDR1 reads MGHDK; CDR2 reads SYGVNS. V was clipped by 3 bases and J by 4 bases, with 6 bases between them. The CDR3 has 12 amino acids.

The chain employs TRBV5-6 and TRBJ2-3, with 11 bases fitting TRBD2. Per germline, CDR1 SGHDT and CDR2 YYEEEE. CDR3 length: 17 residues. V lost 0 bases to trimming and J lost 3 bases; unmatched junction nucleotides: 6. The CDR3 DNA is TGTGCCAGCAGCTTGGAGGGACTAGCGGCAGGGACAGATACGCAGTATTTT. It is translated as CASSLEGLAAGTDTQYF. The complete variable domain, with remaining parts taken from reference TRBV5-6 and TRBJ2-3, reads DAGVTQSPTHLIKTRGQQVTLRCSPKSGHDTVSWYQQALGQGPQFIFQYYEEEERQRGNFPDRFSGHQFPNYSSELNVNALLLGDSALYLCASSLEGLAAGTDTQYFGPGTRLTVL.

This chain connects TRBV6-6 to TRBJ1-1; maybe TRBD1 (6 bases). Per the germline V gene, CDR1 is MNHNY and CDR2 is SVGAGI (reference sequence). This CDR3 has 12 amino acids. Trimming took 10 bases from V and 7 from J, leaving 16 bases between them. CDR3 in DNA: TGTGCCATTACGGACAGATTGATTGAAGCTTTCTTT. Amino acids: CAITDRLIEAFF.

This clone was seen once. The chain is built from TRBV6-1 and TRBJ1-6, with TRBD1 matching over 7 bases. Germline CDR1 MNHNS, CDR2 SASEGT. The CDR3 has 14 amino acids. The ends lost 10 bases at V and 5 bases at J; junction bases unmatched: 8. The CDR3 protein is CATSYRGNNSPLHF. The CDR3 DNA reads TGTGCCACCTCCTACAGGGGCAATAATTCACCCCTCCACTTT.

The gene calls are TRBV10-1 and TRBJ2-7, with 9 bases fitting TRBD2. V dropped 4 bases and J dropped 6; count of bases not matched to a gene: 7. CDR3 length: 14 residues. Germline V CDR1 and CDR2: WNHNN, SYGVQD (reference sequence). CDR3 nucleotide sequence: TGCGCCAGCAGTGGGGCGGGAGGGCCCAGCGAGCAGTACTTC. Translated, it gives CASSGAGGPSEQYF.

V and J are TRBV7-2 and TRBJ2-3; perhaps TRBD2 as D (6 bases). The CDR3 is 15 amino acids. V shed 1 base and J shed 3 bases, with 11 bases lying between them. Germline values: CDR1 SGHTA, CDR2 FQGNSA. CDR3 sequence (DNA): TGTGCCAGCAGCTTAGGGGACTTAGGGACAGATACGCAGTATTTT. Translating it yields CASSLGDLGTDTQYF.

J is TRBJ1-2 and V is TRBV28; maybe TRBD1 (6 bases). Germline V lookup: CDR1 MDHEN, CDR2 SYDVKM. CDR3 length equals 15 residues. Trimming cost V 2 bases and J 0 bases, with 10 bases left between them. The CDR3 sequence: CASSLGGATNYGYTF. The CDR3 nucleotides read TGTGCCAGCAGTTTAGGGGGCGCCACTAACTATGGCTACACCTTC.

The chain joins TRBV28 to TRBJ1-1; D is unclear. The CDR3 length is 13 residues. Trimming stripped 2 bases from V and 7 bases from J, with 11 bases between. Germline V lookup: CDR1 MDHEN, CDR2 SYDVKM. The CDR3 is CASSLIGVFEAFF. DNA of the CDR3: TGTGCCAGCAGTTTAATCGGGGTGTTTGAAGCTTTCTTT.

CDR3 nucleotide sequence: TGTGCCAGCAGCTCAATGTACGAGCAGTACTTC. Translation: CASSSMYEQYF. The rearrangement joins TRBV7-2 to TRBJ2-7, with D unclear. The length of the CDR3 is 11 residues. V was clipped by 4 bases and J by 4 bases, with 5 bases between them. Germline lookup yields CDR1 SGHTA and CDR2 FQGNSA.

The CDR3 loop is CASSRGGIGNTIYF. DNA of the CDR3: TGTGCCAGCAGTCGAGGGGGAATTGGAAACACCATATATTTT. The V and J genes are TRBV28 and TRBJ1-3; a possible D gene is TRBD1 (6 bases). The V gene lost 5 bases and the J gene lost 3 bases, with 11 bases spanning the gap. The CDR3 consists of 14 residues. The germline V gene encodes CDR1 MDHEN and CDR2 SYDVKM.

This clone appeared once. This chain connects TRBV11-2 to TRBJ2-3; 15 bases match TRBD2. There are 18 residues in the CDR3. Germline CDR1 SGHAT, CDR2 FQNNGV. Unmatched junction bases numbered 6, after V lost 4 bases and J lost 1 base. The CDR3 reads CASSWGTSGRTGTDTQYF. CDR3 nucleotide sequence: TGTGCCAGCAGCTGGGGGACTAGCGGGAGGACTGGCACAGATACGCAGTATTTT.

J is TRBJ2-3 and V is TRBV7-6, with 7 positions matching TRBD1. The CDR3 totals 16 residues. The germline gives CDR1 SGHVS, CDR2 FNYEAQ. Germline trimming cut 5 bases from V and 1 base from J; bases unmatched to any gene: 9. CDR3 in DNA: TGTGCCAGCAGCCAACAGGGGAGCGGCGGCACAGATACGCAGTATTTT. Translated: CASSQQGSGGTDTQYF.

This rearrangement joins TRBV5-1 to TRBJ1-5, with D perhaps TRBD1 (5 bases). Germline values: CDR1 SGHRS, CDR2 YFSETQ. V lost 0 bases and J lost 5, with 15 bases in between. The CDR3 extends over 16 amino acids. The CDR3 loop is CASSLGDPAGDQPQHF. The CDR3 DNA sequence: TGCGCCAGCAGCTTGGGGGACCCCGCGGGGGATCAGCCCCAGCATTTT.

The chain recombines TRBV18 with TRBJ1-1, with D tentatively TRBD1 (5 bases). The V end was cut by 3 bases, the J end by 3 bases, with 14 bases between. Germline CDR1 KGHSH, CDR2 LQKENI. This CDR3 has 15 residues. The CDR3 loop is CASSPYVRVDTEAFF. CDR3 nucleotide sequence: TGTGCCAGCTCACCGTATGTCAGGGTTGACACTGAAGCTTTCTTT.

The rearrangement links TRBV28 to TRBJ2-7; D may match TRBD1 or TRBD2 (6 bases each). The germline V gene encodes CDR1 MDHEN and CDR2 SYDVKM. The length of the CDR3 is 19 residues. The V gene lost 3 bases and the J gene lost 5 bases, with 29 bases spanning the gap. In nucleotides, the CDR3 is TGTGCCAGCAGTTTCCCCACCCGGTACGCCGGGGGCGTCGCCGACGAGCAGTACTTC. Translating gives CASSFPTRYAGGVADEQYF.